The subject of this entry is one T cell receptor (beta chain). TCRdb keeps only in-frame clones here, not all; method: immunoSEQ multiplex PCR. The sample holds a few hundred thousand clones; roughly 70% are singletons and the top ten take 15%. The data originate from a study of cytotoxic CD8 clonotypes in ibrutinib-treated CLL. Study context: The cohort had ten to eleven relapsed/refractory and over 14 treatment-naive patients, 17 IGHV unmutated.

The receptor was derived from a human donor with chronic lymphocytic leukemia. Sequenced material: PBMCs, taken after 24 months of ibrutinib treatment.

CDR3 protein: CASSSVTGFEIETQYF. In nucleotides, the CDR3 is TGTGCCAGCAGTTCCGTGACAGGGTTTGAGATAGAGACCCAGTACTTC. The chain has TRBV28 and TRBJ2-5; TRBD1 agrees at 7 bases. V dropped 4 bases and J dropped 4; count of bases not matched to a gene: 12. The V gene's germline CDR1 is MDHEN and CDR2 SYDVKM. The CDR3 spans 16 residues. The full variable domain, with the rest looked up from reference TRBV28 and TRBJ2-5, is DVKVTQSSRYLVKRTGEKVFLECVQDMDHENMFWYRQDPGLGLRLIYFSYDVKMKEKGDIPEGYSVSREKKERFSLILESASTNQTSMYLCASSSVTGFEIETQYFGPGTRLLVL.